Included here is one T cell receptor (beta chain) sequence, with context. The data are from a study of PD-1 blockade in classical Hodgkin lymphoma. Patients all relapsed after autologous stem cell transplantation, and there was variation in brentuximab vedotin exposure. Trimming cost V 0 bases and J 2 bases, with 8 bases left between them. The CDR3 extends over 14 amino acids. Looked up from germline, CDR1 is SGDLS and CDR2 is YYNGEE. The repertoire was sequenced with immunoSEQ multiplex PCR; TCRdb's copy has only in-frame clones and lacks some. The sample has 40,000 to 50,000 clones; roughly 86% are singletons.

The J gene is TRBJ1-2, the V gene TRBV9; no clear D gene. The sequencing here drew on peripheral blood mononuclear cells (PBMCs), taken before the second cycle of nivolumab. This TCR was sampled from a human donor with classical Hodgkin lymphoma. The CDR3 coding sequence is TGTGCCAGCAGCGTAGGTAAAGACAACTATGGCTACACCTTC. It codes for CASSVGKDNYGYTF.